Listed below are T cell receptor beta chains from one sample, sequenced in a study of blood T cell repertoires in COVID-19. Assay: immunoSEQ multiplex PCR; the TCRdb copy retains only in-frame clones and omits some. This table holds around 64,000 clones, roughly 80% found once. Material: peripheral blood. These receptors were taken from a human donor in a cohort sampled during active COVID-19. Each CDR3 is given with its conserved first and last residue. D genes are given only for firm matches. A clone size is listed for some rows: how often the clone was seen (once, few, many), or a class if it is expanded.

>TRBV6-5|.|TRBD2|TRBJ2-1|13
TGTGCCAGCAGGGCAGTGGGGGGGAATGAGCAGTTCTTC
CASRAVGGNEQFF
>TRBV19|.|TRBD1|TRBJ1-1|16
TGTGCCAGTAGTATACTTTCCGGGACAGGGGTTACTGAAGCTTTCTTT
CASSILSGTGVTEAFF
>TRBV5-4|.|.|TRBJ1-6|14
TGTGCCAGCAGCTTGAGGGGTGATAATTCACCCCTCCACTTT
CASSLRGDNSPLHF
>TRBV27|.|TRBD1|TRBJ2-1|15
TGTGCCAGCAGTTCTACCGGGACAGTTGTGGGTGAGCAGTTCTTC
CASSSTGTVVGEQFF
>TRBV2|.|.|TRBJ2-3|15
TGTGCCAGCAGTGTATGGGGGCAGATCACAGATACGCAGTATTTT
CASSVWGQITDTQYF
>TRBV6-1|.|.|TRBJ2-5|14
TGTGCCAGCAGTGAAGTGACAGTTGGGGAGACCCAGTACTTC
CASSEVTVGETQYF
>TRBV10-2|.|TRBD2|TRBJ2-7|19
TGCGCCAGCAGTGATTTGGGCCGGGGACTACGTTACCGGGCCTACGAGCAGTACTTC
CASSDLGRGLRYRAYEQYF
>TRBV25-1|.|TRBD2|TRBJ2-5|16
TGTGCCAGCAGTGACCTTGCGGGGGGGCCTCGGGAGACCCAGTACTTC
CASSDLAGGPRETQYF
>TRBV4-2|.|.|TRBJ1-5|13
TGTGCCAGCAGCCTAAACCCACTGGCGGCCCCGCATTTT
CASSLNPLAAPHF
>TRBV3-1/TRBV3-2|once|TRBD1|TRBJ1-1|14
TGTGCCAGCAGCCCGGGACAGGGAAGGACTGAAGCTTTCTTT
CASSPGQGRTEAFF
>TRBV6-5|.|TRBD1|TRBJ2-3|15
TGTGCCAGCAGCAACGGACAGGGTAGCACAGATACGCAGTATTTT
CASSNGQGSTDTQYF
>TRBV7-2|.|TRBD1|TRBJ2-5|15
TGTGCCAGCAGCCCGCGGACAGGAAGCCAAGAGACCCAGTACTTC
CASSPRTGSQETQYF
>TRBV3-1/TRBV3-2|.|.|TRBJ1-1|18
TGTGCCAGCAGCCGAAACCCCATAAGATCTACCATGAACACTGAAGCTTTCTTT
CASSRNPIRSTMNTEAFF
>TRBV10-3|.|.|TRBJ2-5|12
TGTGCCATCCGGAGCAGGGAAGAGACCCAGTACTTC
CAIRSREETQYF
>TRBV7-2|.|.|TRBJ2-3|12
TGTGCCAGCAGCCCGCGGCAGGATACGCAGTATTTT
CASSPRQDTQYF
>TRBV2|.|TRBD2|TRBJ2-5|17
TGTGCCAGCAGTGAAGGGGGTCCGCGGGGGAGACAAGAGACCCAGTACTTC
CASSEGGPRGRQETQYF
>TRBV12-3/TRBV12-4|few|.|TRBJ1-1|11
TGTGCCAGCAGTTTAGATAGGGGGGCTTTCTTT
CASSLDRGAFF
>TRBV27|.|.|TRBJ1-2|14
TGTGCCAGCAGACAGTCGGTCGGGAGCTATGGCTACACCTTC
CASRQSVGSYGYTF
>TRBV3-1/TRBV3-2|.|.|TRBJ1-2|16
TGTGCCAGCAGCCAAGATCCCGACAGATCAAACTATGGCTACACCTTC
CASSQDPDRSNYGYTF
>TRBV4-2|.|TRBD2|TRBJ2-1|16
TGTGCCAGCAGCCAAGAGTATTCCCAGCGGGGGGTTGAGCAGTTCTTC
CASSQEYSQRGVEQFF
>TRBV9|.|.|TRBJ2-2|12
TGTGCCAGCAGCGTATCAGGCGGGGAGCTGTTTTTT
CASSVSGGELFF
>TRBV6-5|.|.|TRBJ2-7|14
TGTGCCAGCAGTTACTACAGGAGCTCCTACGAGCAGTACTTC
CASSYYRSSYEQYF